This record covers a single T cell receptor (beta chain). The sample is drawn from a study of PD-1 and CTLA-4 blockade in melanoma. Using immunoSEQ multiplex PCR, the repertoire was profiled, and TCRdb retains in-frame clones only, with some absent. Of under 40,000 clones in the sample, less than 90% were seen once. The source is a human donor with melanoma. Specimen: CD8+ T cells from peripheral blood, collected from a patient given anti-PD-1 treatment.

CDR3 residues: CASSQDGLAASTDTQYF. The CDR3 DNA sequence: TGTGCCAGCAGCCAAGATGGGCTAGCGGCCAGCACAGATACGCAGTATTTT. This chain joins TRBV4-2 and TRBJ2-3; 7 bases agree with TRBD2. CDR1 and CDR2 from the germline V gene are LGHNA and YNFKEQ. V shed 0 bases, J shed 0 bases, and the junction held 6 bases outside the gene matches. The CDR3 covers 17 residues.